The 20 T cell receptor beta chains reported below all come from one sample, sequenced in a study of Tregs in tolerant kidney transplant recipients (dated by TCRdb to the late 2010s). The library relied on the immunoSEQ multiplex PCR assay. Drawn from immuneACCESS, this table holds only the in-frame rearrangements with V and J called that TCRdb kept. Clones are partly lost; checked studies trace under half to an unresolved V gene and leave the rest unexplained. This sample lists more than 95,000 clones; about 90% were detected once. The ten largest clones take up roughly 0.63% of the sample. The sample taken for sequencing was CD4+ T cells from blood. These receptors all stem from a human donor in good health.

V is TRBV11-2 and J is TRBJ1-2; 7 bases line up with TRBD1. This CDR3 is built from 15 residues. The ends lost 5 bases at V and 2 bases at J; junction bases unmatched: 8. CDR1 and CDR2 (germline): SGHAT, FQNNGV. CDR3 protein: CASSASTGRNYGYTF. CDR3 bases: TGTGCCAGCAGCGCCTCGACAGGGAGGAACTATGGCTACACCTTC.

This chain links TRBV10-3 with TRBJ2-2, with a tentative D call TRBD1 (6 bases). This CDR3 comprises 16 residues. V lost 4 bases and J 4 bases, leaving 16 bases between the germline ends. CDR1 and CDR2 (germline): ENHRY, SYGVKD. In DNA, the CDR3 is TGTGCCATCAGTGGAAACAGGGCCCGGGGCACCGGGGAGCTGTTTTTT. Translated: CAISGNRARGTGELFF.

The chain joins TRBV6-6 to TRBJ2-3; 8 bases align to TRBD2. J was trimmed by 4 bases and V by 6 bases; bases with no gene match: 9. The CDR3 consists of 15 residues. Per the germline V gene, CDR1 is MNHNY and CDR2 is SVGAGI (reference sequence). The CDR3 DNA reads as TGTGCCAGCAGATCGAGGGGACTAGAGGCAGATACGCAGTATTTT. It codes for CASRSRGLEADTQYF.

CDR3 sequence: CASSLGISGNTIYF. The CDR3 nucleotides read TGTGCCAGCAGCTTGGGCATCTCTGGAAACACCATATATTTT. The rearrangement links TRBV7-2 to TRBJ1-3, with D hard to call. Germline V CDR1 and CDR2: SGHTA, FQGNSA. CDR3 length: 14 residues. V lost 3 bases and J lost 0, with 6 bases in between.

The rearrangement uses TRBV6-4 and TRBJ2-3; TRBD1 is a possible D gene (5 bases). CDR3 length: 15 residues. Germline V gene data show CDR1 as MRHNA and CDR2 as SNTAGT. The V end was cut by 0 bases, the J end by 4 bases, with 11 bases between. The CDR3 reads CASSDSRRGADTQYF. CDR3 DNA sequence: TGTGCCAGCAGTGACTCGAGAAGGGGCGCAGATACGCAGTATTTT.

The chain combines TRBV7-6 with TRBJ2-1, with 7 bases fitting TRBD2. J was trimmed by 6 bases and V by 5 bases; bases with no gene match: 13. The CDR3 totals 16 residues. Germline V CDR1 and CDR2: SGHVS, FNYEAQ. The CDR3 sequence is CASSELAGETGNEQFF. CDR3 nucleotide sequence: TGTGCCAGCAGCGAGCTCGCGGGAGAGACGGGCAATGAGCAGTTCTTC.

The rearrangement uses TRBV4-1 and TRBJ1-6; TRBD1 agrees at 9 bases. Germline values: CDR1 MGHRA, CDR2 YSYEKL. V was pared by 0 bases and J by 12 bases, with 6 bases of the junction left unmatched. The CDR3 has 15 residues. The CDR3 coding sequence is TGCGCCAGCAGCCAAGATCAACAGGGGGCTCTACCCCTCCACTTT. Translation gives CASSQDQQGALPLHF.

V usage is TRBV6-1 and J usage is TRBJ2-7; D unresolved. Deletions cut 3 bases from V and 6 bases from J, with 12 bases between. This CDR3 has 13 amino acids. Per the germline V gene, CDR1 is MNHNS and CDR2 is SASEGT. CDR3 residues: CASSESSAIEQYF. CDR3 coding DNA: TGTGCCAGCAGTGAGAGTTCGGCGATCGAGCAGTACTTC.

The chain carries TRBV5-1 and TRBJ2-2; D is possibly TRBD1 (6 bases). Germline lookup yields CDR1 SGHRS and CDR2 YFSETQ. Between the trimmed V and J ends, which lost 0 bases and 1 base, there was a span of 13 bases. CDR3 length equals 17 residues. CDR3 nucleotide sequence: TGCGCCAGCAGCTTGGAAGTAGGGGGATTGAACACCGGGGAGCTGTTTTTT. Protein: CASSLEVGGLNTGELFF.

V gene TRBV19 combines with J gene TRBJ2-7; 7 nucleotides agree with TRBD2. The V gene end was trimmed by 3 bases and the J gene end by 1 base; junction bases not matched to a gene: 6. The CDR3 runs to 15 residues. Germline V gene sequence: CDR1 LNHDA, CDR2 SQIVND (reference sequence). CDR3 amino acids: CASSIKTGGSYEQYF. The DNA for the CDR3 is TGTGCCAGTAGTATCAAAACGGGAGGATCCTACGAGCAGTACTTC. Supplemented by reference TRBV19 and TRBJ2-7, the full variable domain reads DGGITQSPKYLFRKEGQNVTLSCEQNLNHDAMYWYRQDPGQGLRLIYYSQIVNDFQKGDIAEGYSVSREKKESFPLTVTSAQKNPTAFYLCASSIKTGGSYEQYFGPGTRLTVT.

The genes are TRBV9 and TRBJ2-5; TRBD2 agrees at 8 bases. Germline assignment: CDR1 SGDLS and CDR2 YYNGEE. Trimming took 4 bases from V and 4 from J; bases not matched to a gene: 9. The CDR3 has 15 residues. The CDR3 region is CASSNKREIGETQYF. As DNA, the CDR3 is TGTGCCAGCAGCAATAAGCGGGAGATTGGAGAGACCCAGTACTTC.

V is TRBV6-6 and J is TRBJ2-2; no clear D. The V end lost 3 bases, the J end lost 0 bases, and 8 bases lay between the germline ends. This CDR3 has 15 amino acids. Germline CDR1 is MNHNY and CDR2 is SVGAGI (reference sequence). The chain's CDR3 is CASSYWVTNTGELFF. In nucleotides, the CDR3 is TGTGCCAGCAGTTATTGGGTTACGAACACCGGGGAGCTGTTTTTT.

The chain uses TRBV6-6 and TRBJ2-5; no firm D call. CDR1 is MNHNY, CDR2 SVGAGI, per germline (reference sequence). Trimming stripped 6 bases from V and 5 bases from J, with 7 bases between. The CDR3 is made up of 11 amino acids. The DNA of the CDR3 is TGTGCCAGCAGAAGTGGGGAGACCCAGTACTTC. This translates into CASRSGETQYF.

CDR3 residues: CASSLWTGGLYEQYF. CDR3 in DNA: TGCGCCAGCAGCTTGTGGACAGGGGGCTTATACGAGCAGTACTTC. The gene calls are TRBV5-1 and TRBJ2-7; 11 nucleotides agree with TRBD1. CDR3 length equals 15 residues. Per germline, CDR1 SGHRS and CDR2 YFSETQ. Trimming took 1 base from V and 4 from J; bases not matched to a gene: 4.

This clone appeared once. The chain uses TRBV6-5 and TRBJ2-7; possible D gene TRBD1, 6 bases. Looked up from germline, CDR1 is MNHEY and CDR2 is SVGAGI. CDR3 length: 14 amino acids. Trimming took 6 bases from V and 3 from J, leaving 15 bases between them. For the CDR3, the DNA is TGTGCCAGCAGCCACGGGCAGGGGAGCTACGAGCAGTACTTC. This encodes CASSHGQGSYEQYF.

This clone has a handful of counts. CDR3 sequence: CASSPLKGQNTGELFF. The CDR3 region has the DNA TGTGCCAGCTCACCACTGAAGGGCCAAAACACCGGGGAGCTGTTTTTT. The J gene is TRBJ2-2, the V gene TRBV18; no definite D call. The V gene's germline CDR1 is KGHSH and CDR2 LQKENI. Trimming took off 1 base at V and 2 bases at J, with 11 bases between the two ends. The CDR3 contains 16 residues.

The V and J genes are TRBV7-6 and TRBJ1-4, with D possibly matching TRBD1 (6 bases). CDR3 length equals 16 residues. Trimming cost V 1 base and J 6 bases, with 15 bases left between them. CDR1 SGHVS and CDR2 FNYEAQ come from the germline V gene. This CDR3 reads CASSLVTGRGYEKLFF. The CDR3 DNA reads as TGTGCCAGCAGCTTAGTCACGGGCAGGGGATATGAAAAACTGTTTTTT.

The chain uses TRBV30 and TRBJ1-6; D is possibly TRBD1 (5 bases). Germline CDR1 is GTSNPN and CDR2 is SVGIG (reference sequence). V shed 6 bases and J shed 1 base, with 10 bases lying between them. There are 14 residues in the CDR3. Written as DNA, the CDR3 is TGTGCCTGTGCCAGGGCTTCCTATAATTCACCCCTCCACTTT. Residues: CACARASYNSPLHF.

This chain joins TRBV30 and TRBJ2-1; TRBD2 is a possible D gene (6 bases). Germline CDR1 and CDR2: GTSNPN and SVGIG (reference sequence). V lost 2 bases, J lost 4 bases, and 15 bases lay in between. The CDR3 has 15 residues. DNA for the CDR3: TGTGCCTGGAGTCTGGCGGGGTTCAAATACAATGAGCAGTTCTTC. Protein: CAWSLAGFKYNEQFF.

The chain uses TRBV9 and TRBJ2-7, with D perhaps matching TRBD1 or TRBD2 (5 bases each). Germline V gene sequence: CDR1 SGDLS, CDR2 YYNGEE. V lost 0 bases, J lost 6 bases, and 13 bases lay in between. CDR3 length: 14 amino acids. Here the CDR3 reads CASSVAVPRGEQYF. CDR3 nucleotides: TGTGCCAGCAGCGTAGCTGTCCCGAGGGGCGAGCAGTACTTC.